Below, 17 T cell receptor beta chains from the same sample are listed, as sequenced in a study of identical twins. TCRdb passed the 5' RACE reads through MiXCR, listing each CDR3 protein once. Among around 340,000 distinct CDR3 sequences listed, approximately 8.7% were seen once. Sequencing used naive T cells sorted from blood. The receptor source for this set is a woman between 50 and 59 years old in good health.

The V and J genes are TRBV29-1 and TRBJ2-7; 13 bases agree with TRBD2. The V segment lost 6 bases and the J segment 6 bases; nucleotides outside the gene matches: 8. From germline, CDR1 is SQVTM and CDR2 ANQGSEA. The CDR3 contains 14 residues. The CDR3 loop is CSVGRTSGSTEQYF. The CDR3 DNA reads as TGCAGCGTCGGAAGGACTAGCGGGAGCACCGAGCAGTACTTC.

The chain recombines TRBV30 with TRBJ2-7; D gene unclear. The ends were cut back, 2 bases at V and 3 bases at J, with 11 bases in the middle. The CDR3 sequence is 13 residues long. Germline CDR1 reads GTSNPN; CDR2 reads SVGIG (reference sequence). The CDR3 region has the DNA TGTGCCTGGAGTCCCGGTCAATTCTACGAGCAGTACTTC. This translates into CAWSPGQFYEQYF.

This clonotype was counted ten times or more. The chain combines TRBV6-5 with TRBJ1-1; tentatively, D is TRBD1 (5 bases). Germline V CDR1 and CDR2: MNHEY, SVGAGI. V was clipped by 10 bases and J by 5 bases, with 11 bases between them. This CDR3 is 11 amino acids long. The CDR3 bases are TGTGCCACTACCCGGGGGACTGAAGCTTTCTTT. Protein product: CATTRGTEAFF.

The J gene is TRBJ2-7, the V gene TRBV2; D unresolved. Germline V lookup: CDR1 SNHLY, CDR2 FYNNEI. CDR3 length: 13 residues. V was pared by 7 bases and J by 0 bases, with 10 bases between. The CDR3 coding sequence is TGTGCCAGCAAGATAACAGCCTCCTACGAGCAGTACGTC. This translates into CASKITASYEQYV.

Points on this clonotype: In this CDR3 the conserved last residue, phenylalanine or tryptophan, is missing, so a read error is likely. This sequence joins TRBV12-3 or TRBV12-4 and TRBJ2-3, with 7 nucleotides matching TRBD2. CDR3 size: 14 residues. V was pared by 3 bases and J by 1 base, with 1 base of the junction left unmatched. The CDR3 nucleotides read TGTGCCAGCAGTTTGGGGGGGGGCACAGATACGCAGTATATT. Its translation: CASSLGGGTDTQYI.

The chain joins TRBV20-1 to TRBJ2-6; D is undetermined. The ends were cut back, 2 bases at V and 0 bases at J, with 5 bases in the middle. CDR1 DFQATT and CDR2 SNEGSKA come from the germline V gene (reference sequence). The CDR3 contains 14 residues. Written as DNA, the CDR3 is TGCAGTGCTAGATTTACCTCTGGGGCCAACGTCCTGACTTTC. It translates to CSARFTSGANVLTF.

This clonotype was observed many times. CDR3 DNA sequence: TGTGCCAGCAGTTTAGGATTAGCTTCTAACTATGGCTACACCTTC. This codes for CASSLGLASNYGYTF. The rearrangement links TRBV12-3 or TRBV12-4 to TRBJ1-2, with D unresolved. Trimming took 1 base from V and 0 from J, leaving 9 bases between them. The CDR3 has 15 amino acids.

This clonotype occurred a few times. The rearrangement joins TRBV20-1 to TRBJ2-3; D perhaps matches TRBD2 (7 bases). Trimming removed 6 bases from V and 4 bases from J, with 14 bases in between. This CDR3 spans 13 amino acids. Looked up from germline, CDR1 is DFQATT and CDR2 is SNEGSKA (reference sequence). CDR3 in DNA: TGCAGTGCCAGGGGAGGGGCCGCAGATACGCAGTATTTT. It specifies CSARGGAADTQYF.

This chain connects TRBV5-1 to TRBJ1-1; TRBD1 aligns across 8 bases. The CDR3 runs to 16 residues. J was trimmed by 2 bases and V by 4 bases; bases with no gene match: 10. Per the germline V gene, CDR1 is SGHRS and CDR2 is YFSETQ. In nucleotides, the CDR3 is TGCGCCAGCAGCCCCTGGGGCAGGGGGCTCAACACTGAAGCTTTCTTT. Translating it yields CASSPWGRGLNTEAFF.

This chain connects TRBV5-1 to TRBJ2-1, with a tentative D call TRBD1 (6 bases). The CDR3 loop spans 14 amino acids. Germline assignment: CDR1 SGHRS and CDR2 YFSETQ. Between the trimmed V and J ends, which lost 9 bases and 0 bases, there was a span of 13 bases. The CDR3 nucleotides read TGCGCCACCATGAGGGACACCTCCTACAATGAGCAGTTCTTC. Protein product: CATMRDTSYNEQFF.

This clonotype was recorded many times. V and J are TRBV10-3 and TRBJ2-3, with 7 bases that match TRBD2. The CDR3 runs 14 residues. Trimming at V came to 6 bases and at J to 0 bases, leaving 3 bases not matched to a gene. Germline CDR1 and CDR2: ENHRY and SYGVKD. The CDR3 DNA sequence: TGTGCCATCAGCCCGGGACTAAGCACAGATACGCAGTATTTT. Its translation: CAISPGLSTDTQYF.

A few counts support this clonotype. The chain has TRBV15 and TRBJ1-4; D not resolved. The CDR3 sequence is 13 residues long. Germline CDR1 and CDR2: LNHNV and YYDKDF (reference sequence). The ends were cut back, 1 base at V and 8 bases at J, with 8 bases in the middle. CDR3 in amino acids: CATSRVLAEKLFF. The DNA of the CDR3 is TGTGCCACCAGCAGAGTACTCGCCGAAAAACTGTTTTTT.

The V gene is TRBV29-1, the J gene TRBJ2-7; possibly TRBD2 for D (6 bases). The CDR3 has 12 residues. The V end lost 6 bases, the J end lost 3 bases, and 12 bases lay between the germline ends. Germline V gene data show CDR1 as SQVTM and CDR2 as ANQGSEA. CDR3 sequence (DNA): TGCAGCGTGGTGGAGGGGAGCTACGAGCAGTACTTC. Translation: CSVVEGSYEQYF.

This clonotype was counted at least ten times. V gene TRBV5-1 combines with J gene TRBJ1-1; TRBD1 is a possible D gene (6 bases). CDR1 and CDR2 (germline): SGHRS, YFSETQ. V was pared by 0 bases and J by 5 bases, with 8 bases between. CDR3 length: 13 amino acids. This CDR3 reads CASSLVGTTEAFF. CDR3 nucleotide sequence: TGCGCCAGCAGCTTGGTGGGGACAACTGAAGCTTTCTTT.

This clonotype was seen once. The V gene is TRBV29-1, the J gene TRBJ2-5, with no clear D. Trimming removed 3 bases at V and 6 bases at J, with 8 bases between. Germline CDR1 is SQVTM and CDR2 is ANQGSEA. CDR3 length equals 11 residues. The CDR3 region is CSVDSPKTQYF. CDR3 bases: TGCAGCGTTGACTCCCCCAAGACCCAGTACTTC.

The V gene is TRBV10-1, the J gene TRBJ2-2, with D possibly TRBD1 on 6 matching bases. With 5 bases removed from V and 5 bases from J, the gap between germline ends came to 15 bases. Germline V gives CDR1 WNHNN, CDR2 SYGVQD (reference sequence). The CDR3 is 15 residues long. CDR3 protein: CASSPTGSGTGELFF. The CDR3 DNA reads as TGCGCCAGCAGTCCTACAGGGAGTGGGACCGGGGAGCTGTTTTTT.

The genes are TRBV29-1 and TRBJ1-5, with a possible D match to TRBD1 (6 bases). The V end was cut by 4 bases, the J end by 7 bases, with 14 bases between. CDR1 is SQVTM, CDR2 ANQGSEA, per germline. The CDR3 is 13 residues long. The CDR3 nucleotides read TGCAGCGTTGGAGGGGGATTAGAGCAGCCCCAGCATTTT. Residues: CSVGGGLEQPQHF.